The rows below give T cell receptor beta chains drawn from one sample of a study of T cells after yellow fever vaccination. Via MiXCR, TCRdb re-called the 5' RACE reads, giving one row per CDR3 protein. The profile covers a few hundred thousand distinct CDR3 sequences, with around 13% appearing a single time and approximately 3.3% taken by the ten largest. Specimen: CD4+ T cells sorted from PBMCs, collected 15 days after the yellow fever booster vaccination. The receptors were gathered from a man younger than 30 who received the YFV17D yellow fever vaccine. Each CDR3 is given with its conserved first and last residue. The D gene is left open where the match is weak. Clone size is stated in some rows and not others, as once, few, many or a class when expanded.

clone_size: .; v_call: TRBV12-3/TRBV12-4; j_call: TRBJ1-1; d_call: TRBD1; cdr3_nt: TGTGCCAGCAGTTCTACTCCCAGGGGGTACACTGAAGCTTTCTTT; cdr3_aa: CASSSTPRGYTEAFF
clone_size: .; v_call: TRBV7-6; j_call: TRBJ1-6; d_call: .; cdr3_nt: TGTGCCAGCAGCTTCGGGGTAGATAATTCACCCCTCCACTTT; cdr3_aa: CASSFGVDNSPLHF
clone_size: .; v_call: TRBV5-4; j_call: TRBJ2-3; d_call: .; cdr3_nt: TGTGCCAGCACCTCGGACAGTACAGATACGCAGTATTTT; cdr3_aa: CASTSDSTDTQYF
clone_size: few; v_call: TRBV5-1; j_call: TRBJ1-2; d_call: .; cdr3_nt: TGCGCCAGCAGCATGGGTGGTTCTCGGTATGGCTACACCTTC; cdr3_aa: CASSMGGSRYGYTF
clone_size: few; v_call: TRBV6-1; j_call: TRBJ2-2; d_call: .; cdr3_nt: TGTGCCAGCAGTATAACCCACCGGGGAACCGGGGAGCTGTTTTTT; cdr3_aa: CASSITHRGTGELFF
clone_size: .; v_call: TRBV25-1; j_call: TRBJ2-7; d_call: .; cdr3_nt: TGTGCCAGCAGTGATCCCGGGCCCTCCACTTCGTACGAGCAGTACTTC; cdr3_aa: CASSDPGPSTSYEQYF
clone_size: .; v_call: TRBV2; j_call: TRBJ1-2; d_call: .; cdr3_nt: TGTGCCAGCAGCGTACAGGCGGGCTATGGCTACACCTTC; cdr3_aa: CASSVQAGYGYTF
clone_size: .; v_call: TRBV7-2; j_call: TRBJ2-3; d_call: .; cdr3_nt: TGTGCCAGCAGCTTAGCGCACGGGGCGCTGACAGATACGCAGTATTTT; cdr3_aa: CASSLAHGALTDTQYF
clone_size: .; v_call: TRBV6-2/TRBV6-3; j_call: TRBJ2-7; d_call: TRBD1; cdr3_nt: TGTGCCAGCAGTCGGACAGGGGAACGTCCGACCGAGCAGTACTTC; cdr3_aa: CASSRTGERPTEQYF
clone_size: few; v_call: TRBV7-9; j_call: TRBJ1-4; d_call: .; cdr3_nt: TGTGCCAGCAGCCCGAGGGCCAGGGGTAATGAAAAACTGTTTTTT; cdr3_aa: CASSPRARGNEKLFF
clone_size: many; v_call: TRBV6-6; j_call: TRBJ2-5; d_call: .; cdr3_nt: TGTGCCAGCAGTTACGGGGGAGAGACCCAGTACTTC; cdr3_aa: CASSYGGETQYF
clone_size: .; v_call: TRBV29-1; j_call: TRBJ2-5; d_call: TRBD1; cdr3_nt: TGCAGCGTCGTGGACAGGGGGCCTTGGGAGACCCAGTACTTC; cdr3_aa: CSVVDRGPWETQYF
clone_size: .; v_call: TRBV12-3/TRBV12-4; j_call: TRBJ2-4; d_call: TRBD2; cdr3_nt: TGTGCCAGCAACCCCGGGACTAGTAACAACATTCAGTACTTC; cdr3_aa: CASNPGTSNNIQYF
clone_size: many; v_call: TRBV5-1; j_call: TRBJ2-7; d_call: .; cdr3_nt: TGCGCCAGCAGCTTGGATGGGGGGAAGGCCTACGAGCAGTACTTC; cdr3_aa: CASSLDGGKAYEQYF
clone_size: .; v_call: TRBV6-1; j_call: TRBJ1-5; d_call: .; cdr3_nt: TGTGCCAGCAGTAGACGACAGATGATTAGCAATCAGCCCCAGCATTTT; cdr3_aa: CASSRRQMISNQPQHF
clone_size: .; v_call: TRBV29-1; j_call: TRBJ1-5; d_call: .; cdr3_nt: TGCAGCGTTGCACAGGGTTACAGCAATCAGCCCCAGCATTTT; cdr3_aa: CSVAQGYSNQPQHF
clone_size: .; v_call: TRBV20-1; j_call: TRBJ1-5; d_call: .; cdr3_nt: TGCAGTGCTAGAGTTCTACAGGAAGATCAGCCCCAGCATTTT; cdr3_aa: CSARVLQEDQPQHF
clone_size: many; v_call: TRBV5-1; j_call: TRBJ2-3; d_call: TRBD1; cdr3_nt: TGCGCCAGCAGCTTGGATTGGACAGGGAGCACAGATACGCAGTATTTT; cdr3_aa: CASSLDWTGSTDTQYF
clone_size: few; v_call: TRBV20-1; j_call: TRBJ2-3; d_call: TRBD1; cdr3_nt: TGCAGTGCTAGCGGGACAGGGGGCGCGGGTTTTACAGATACGCAGTATTTT; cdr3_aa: CSASGTGGAGFTDTQYF
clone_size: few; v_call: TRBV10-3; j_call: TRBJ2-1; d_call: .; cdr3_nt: TGTGCCATCAGTGAGACGTTTGATGAGCAGTTCTTC; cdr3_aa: CAISETFDEQFF
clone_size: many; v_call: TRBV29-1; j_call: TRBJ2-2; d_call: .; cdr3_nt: TGCAGCGTCTCAGGGGTTTTGAACACCGGGGAGCTGTTTTTT; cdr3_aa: CSVSGVLNTGELFF
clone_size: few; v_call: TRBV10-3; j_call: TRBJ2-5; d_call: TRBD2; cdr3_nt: TGTGCCATCAGTGGGCTAGCGGGGGACCAAGAGACCCAGTACTTC; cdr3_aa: CAISGLAGDQETQYF
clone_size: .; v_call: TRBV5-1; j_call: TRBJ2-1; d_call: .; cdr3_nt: TGCGCCAGCAGCTTGGTAGGCCGGAGATACAATGAGCAGTTCTTC; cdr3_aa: CASSLVGRRYNEQFF